This T cell receptor (beta chain) stems from a study of early T cells in non-severe SARS-CoV-2 infection. Across the study: From unsorted whole blood, bulk RNA was sequenced, and the chains remained unpaired. Study results and limitations: The matching step, a VDJdb search, favored anti-spike CD8 responses and missed private and CD4 specificities.

There are 16 residues in the CDR3. Germline values: CDR1 LGHNA, CDR2 YSLEER. Trimming cost V 0 bases and J 3 bases; bases outside gene matches: 6. This clonotype was seen more than once but under ten times. The antigen is not known. Unique molecular identifiers were attached to individual cDNA molecules. TCRdb re-called the 5' RACE reads with MiXCR, one entry per CDR3 protein. Of about 83,000 distinct CDR3 sequences listed, 12% were seen once; the top ten hold approximately 7%. The TCR comes from an adult who was a healthcare worker with PCR-confirmed SARS-CoV-2 infection or an uninfected control (not recorded which). The chain is built from TRBV4-3 and TRBJ2-3; TRBD2 agrees at 7 bases. Material for sequencing was whole blood. CDR3 DNA sequence: TGCGCCAGCAGCCAAGATTTGGCGGGAGCTACAGATACGCAGTATTTT. It yields the protein CASSQDLAGATDTQYF.